This section outlines one TCR beta chain sequence together with its context. Its antigen remains unknown. V shed 11 bases and J shed 0 bases, with 8 bases lying between them. In germline, CDR1 is MNHNY, CDR2 SVGAGI (reference sequence). There are 11 residues in the CDR3. These data originate in a study of beta chain features in type 1 diabetes. Staining for CD45RO/CCR7/CD25/CD127/CD95/CD27 allowed sorting of CD4+ naive, central memory, regulatory and stem cell-like memory cells. Every isolated RNA sample was fully reverse transcribed, so sequencing captured expressed TCRB transcripts. Clones were read by immunoSEQ multiplex PCR, and TCRdb kept only the in-frame ones, dropping some. The sample carries around 58,000 clones, approximately 59% recorded once. Study findings and constraints: Within the patient group, naive, central memory and Treg TCRB repertoires appeared more similar to each other than within healthy donors. Any PCR bias toward short templates would affect both groups alike. Since sequencing was performed on cDNA, cells with high TCR expression could be over-represented.

The sample comprised Tregs from blood. This chain uses TRBV6-6 with TRBJ2-7; D gene uncertain. This receptor was obtained from a woman aged 18 to 35 in good health. The chain's CDR3 is CASGSSYEQYF. CDR3 nucleotide sequence: TGTGCCTCGGGTTCCTCCTACGAGCAGTACTTC.